One and the same sample provided the 7 T cell receptor beta chains below, sequenced in a study of T cell responses to AZD1222 COVID-19 vaccine. Libraries were prepared by immunoSEQ multiplex PCR; TCRdb keeps only in-frame clonotypes and omits some of them. The repertoire holds some 110,000 clones, with roughly 88% as singletons. The starting material was peripheral blood, obtained on day 0 of AZD1222 vaccination. These TCRs come from an adult in good health.

The V and J genes are TRBV28 and TRBJ1-2, with D perhaps TRBD1 (6 bases). Germline V gene sequence: CDR1 MDHEN, CDR2 SYDVKM. CDR3 length: 16 amino acids. Trimming took off 6 bases at V and 8 bases at J, with 25 bases between the two ends. The CDR3 region has the DNA TGTGCCAGCAGCCGCCCCAGGGGACTTGGGGGTGGAGGCTACACCTTC. Its protein product is CASSRPRGLGGGGYTF.

This chain connects TRBV20-1 to TRBJ1-1, with D maybe TRBD1 (5 bases). CDR3 length: 14 amino acids. Germline lookup yields CDR1 DFQATT and CDR2 SNEGSKA (reference sequence). V shed 3 bases and J shed 1 base, with 12 bases lying between them. This CDR3 reads CSASGGTTNTEAFF. The CDR3 DNA reads TGCAGTGCTAGTGGCGGGACGACGAACACTGAAGCTTTCTTT.

CDR3: CASSHLAGGRHEQYF. The CDR3 DNA reads as TGTGCCAGCAGCCACTTAGCGGGAGGGCGCCACGAGCAGTACTTC. The chain has TRBV3-1 (or the pseudogene TRBV3-2) and TRBJ2-7; 11 bases are shared with TRBD2. Germline V lookup: CDR1 LGHDT, CDR2 YNNKEL (reference sequence). The CDR3 loop spans 15 amino acids. V was pared by 3 bases and J by 5 bases, with 6 bases of the junction left unmatched.

The gene calls are TRBV19 and TRBJ1-1; 8 bases line up with TRBD1. The V gene end was trimmed by 5 bases and the J gene end by 0 bases; junction bases not matched to a gene: 2. Germline CDR1 is LNHDA and CDR2 is SQIVND (reference sequence). The CDR3 covers 14 residues. CDR3 sequence (DNA): TGTGCCAGTAGTGAACAGGGGGTGAACACTGAAGCTTTCTTT. Translated: CASSEQGVNTEAFF. Full variable domain (missing parts from reference TRBV19 and TRBJ1-1): DGGITQSPKYLFRKEGQNVTLSCEQNLNHDAMYWYRQDPGQGLRLIYYSQIVNDFQKGDIAEGYSVSREKKESFPLTVTSAQKNPTAFYLCASSEQGVNTEAFFGQGTRLTVV.

The genes are TRBV7-8 and TRBJ1-2, with D possibly matching TRBD1 (5 bases). This CDR3 has 13 residues. Germline V CDR1 and CDR2: SGHVS, FQNEAQ. Trimming shortened V by 7 bases and J by 4 bases, and 13 bases separated the two germline ends. The CDR3 nucleotides are TGTGCCAGCACCACAGACAGAGTCTATGGCTACACCTTC. It is translated as CASTTDRVYGYTF. The variable domain in full, with the rest retrieved from reference TRBV7-8 and TRBJ1-2, is GAGVSQSPRYKVAKRGQDVALRCDPISGHVSLFWYQQALGQGPEFLTYFQNEAQLDKSGLPSDRFFAERPEGSVSTLKIQRTQQEDSAVYLCASTTDRVYGYTFGSGTRLTVV.

V gene TRBV3-1 (or the pseudogene TRBV3-2) combines with J gene TRBJ1-1; tentatively, D is TRBD1 (5 bases). The CDR3 extends over 14 amino acids. CDR1 is LGHDT and CDR2 is YNNKEL in the germline V gene (reference sequence). V gave up 1 base and J gave up 4 bases, with 10 bases separating them. As DNA, the CDR3 is TGTGCCAGCAGCCAAGTGAGTGGGGGCACTGAAGCTTTCTTT. Translated: CASSQVSGGTEAFF.

Remarks on this clone: At one end the junction does not follow the germline gene, possibly because of a read error. The chain has TRBV7-7 and TRBJ1-5, with a weak D call TRBD1 (5 bases). Germline loops: CDR1 SSHAT, CDR2 FNYEAQ (reference sequence). The CDR3 contains 15 residues. CDR3 nucleotide sequence: TGTGCTAGCAGCTTATTCTTGGGGGGAAATCAGCCCCAGCATTTT. Protein sequence: CASSLFLGGNQPQHF.